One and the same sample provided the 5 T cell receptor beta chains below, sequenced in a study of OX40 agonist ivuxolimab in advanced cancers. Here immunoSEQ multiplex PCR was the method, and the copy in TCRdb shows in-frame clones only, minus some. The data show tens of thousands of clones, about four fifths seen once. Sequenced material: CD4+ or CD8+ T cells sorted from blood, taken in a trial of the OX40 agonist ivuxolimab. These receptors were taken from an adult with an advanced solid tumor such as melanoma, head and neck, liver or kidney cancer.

The CDR3 is CASSFGWGETQYF. The CDR3 DNA is TGTGCCAGCAGCTTCGGTTGGGGAGAGACCCAGTACTTC. The J gene is TRBJ2-5, the V gene TRBV7-8; D gene unclear. V was clipped by 3 bases and J by 4 bases, with 9 bases between them. There are 13 residues in the CDR3. Looked up from germline, CDR1 is SGHVS and CDR2 is FQNEAQ. The variable domain in full, with the rest retrieved from reference TRBV7-8 and TRBJ2-5, is GAGVSQSPRYKVAKRGQDVALRCDPISGHVSLFWYQQALGQGPEFLTYFQNEAQLDKSGLPSDRFFAERPEGSVSTLKIQRTQQEDSAVYLCASSFGWGETQYFGPGTRLLVL.

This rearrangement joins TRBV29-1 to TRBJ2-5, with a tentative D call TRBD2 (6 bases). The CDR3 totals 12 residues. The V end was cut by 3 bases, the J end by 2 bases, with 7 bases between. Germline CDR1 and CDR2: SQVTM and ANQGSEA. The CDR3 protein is CSVDAGQETQYF. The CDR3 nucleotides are TGCAGCGTTGACGCGGGACAAGAGACCCAGTACTTC.

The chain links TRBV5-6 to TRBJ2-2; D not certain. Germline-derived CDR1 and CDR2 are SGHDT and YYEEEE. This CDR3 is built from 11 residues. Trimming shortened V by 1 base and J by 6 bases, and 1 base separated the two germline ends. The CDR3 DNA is TGTGCCAGCAGCTTGCCCGGGGAGCTGTTTTTT. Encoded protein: CASSLPGELFF.

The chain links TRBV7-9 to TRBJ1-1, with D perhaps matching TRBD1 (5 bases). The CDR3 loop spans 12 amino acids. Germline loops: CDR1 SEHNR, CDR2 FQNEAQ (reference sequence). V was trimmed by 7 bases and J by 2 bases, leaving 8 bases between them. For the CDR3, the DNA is TGTGCCAGCAACCGGGACAACACTGAAGCTTTCTTT. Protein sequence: CASNRDNTEAFF.

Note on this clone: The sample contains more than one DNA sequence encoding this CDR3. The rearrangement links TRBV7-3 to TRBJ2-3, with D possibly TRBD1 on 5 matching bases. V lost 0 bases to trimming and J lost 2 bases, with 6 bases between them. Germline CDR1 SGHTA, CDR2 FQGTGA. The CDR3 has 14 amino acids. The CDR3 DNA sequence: TGTGCCAGCAGCTTAACGGGGCCCACAGATACGCAGTATTTT. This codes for CASSLTGPTDTQYF.